The sequence of this TCR beta chain was determined in a study of cytomegalovirus exposure and HLA in healthy donors. General observations from the study: The availability of immune exposure information extended only to CMV serostatus. In a later analysis, several top co-occurrence clusters appeared linked to parvovirus B19, influenza, CMV and Epstein-Barr virus. In a later analysis, a genetic analysis reported fewer productive-TCR N-insertions in an Asian-associated ancestry cluster than the cohort average. After further analysis at a later stage, some 15,000 TCR beta sequences were associated with HLA alleles at 0.05 false discovery rate.

Germline CDR1 reads GTSNPN; CDR2 reads SVGIG (reference sequence). The CDR3 covers 15 residues. Germline trimming cut 4 bases from V and 5 bases from J; bases unmatched to any gene: 13. PCR involved 60 Vbeta and 13 Jbeta primers. Clones were read by immunoSEQ multiplex PCR, and TCRdb kept only the in-frame ones, dropping some. The table has fewer than 200,000 clones, approximately 80% seen once; the top ten hold 2% to 2.5%. Comment on this clone: Its antigen is unidentified.

The sequenced material came from PBMCs. The TCR comes from a woman in her 30s in good health and CMV-seronegative. J is TRBJ2-5 and V is TRBV30; 7 nucleotides align to TRBD2. The CDR3 here is CAWTFGGRAAETQYF. The CDR3 DNA follows: TGTGCCTGGACGTTTGGAGGGAGGGCCGCGGAGACCCAGTACTTC.